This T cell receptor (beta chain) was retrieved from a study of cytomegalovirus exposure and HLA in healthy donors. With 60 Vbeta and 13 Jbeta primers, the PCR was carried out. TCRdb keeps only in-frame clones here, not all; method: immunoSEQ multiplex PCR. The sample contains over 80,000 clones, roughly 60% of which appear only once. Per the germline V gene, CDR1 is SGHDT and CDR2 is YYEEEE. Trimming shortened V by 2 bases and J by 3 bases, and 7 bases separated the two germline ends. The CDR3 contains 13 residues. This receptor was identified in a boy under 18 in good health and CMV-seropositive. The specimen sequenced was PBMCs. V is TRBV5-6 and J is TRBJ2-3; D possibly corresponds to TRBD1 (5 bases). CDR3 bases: TGTGCCAGCAGCTTTTGGACAACAGATACGCAGTATTTT. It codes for CASSFWTTDTQYF.